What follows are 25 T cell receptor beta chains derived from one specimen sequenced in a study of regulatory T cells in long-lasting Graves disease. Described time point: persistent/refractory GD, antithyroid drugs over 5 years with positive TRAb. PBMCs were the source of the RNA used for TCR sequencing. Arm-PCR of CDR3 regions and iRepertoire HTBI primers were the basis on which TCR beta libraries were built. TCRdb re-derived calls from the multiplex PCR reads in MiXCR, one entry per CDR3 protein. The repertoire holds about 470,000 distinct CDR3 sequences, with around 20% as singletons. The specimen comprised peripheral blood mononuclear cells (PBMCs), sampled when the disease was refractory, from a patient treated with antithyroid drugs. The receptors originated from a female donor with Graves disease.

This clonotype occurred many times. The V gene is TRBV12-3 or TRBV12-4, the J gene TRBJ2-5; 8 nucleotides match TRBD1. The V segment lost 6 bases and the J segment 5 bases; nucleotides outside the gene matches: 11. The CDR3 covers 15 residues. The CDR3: CASSPSGGAGETQYF. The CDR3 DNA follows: TGTGCCAGCAGCCCCTCAGGGGGCGCAGGGGAGACCCAGTACTTC.

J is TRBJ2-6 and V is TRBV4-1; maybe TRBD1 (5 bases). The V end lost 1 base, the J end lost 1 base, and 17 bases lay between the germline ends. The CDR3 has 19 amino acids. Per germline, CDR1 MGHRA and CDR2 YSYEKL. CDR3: CASSQAETASPSGANVLTF. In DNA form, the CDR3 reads TGCGCCAGCAGCCAAGCAGAGACAGCCTCCCCATCTGGGGCCAACGTCCTGACTTTC.

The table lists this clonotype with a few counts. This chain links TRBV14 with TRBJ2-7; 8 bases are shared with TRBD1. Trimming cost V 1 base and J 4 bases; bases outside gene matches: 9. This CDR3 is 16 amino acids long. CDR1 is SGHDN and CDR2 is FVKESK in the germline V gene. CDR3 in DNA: TGTGCCAGCAGCCAAGGTCATGGACAGGGACCGTACGAGCAGTACTTC. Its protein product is CASSQGHGQGPYEQYF. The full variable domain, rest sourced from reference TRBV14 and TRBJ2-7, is EAGVTQFPSHSVIEKGQTVTLRCDPISGHDNLYWYRRVMGKEIKFLLHFVKESKQDESGMPNNRFLAERTGGTYSTLKVQPAELEDSGVYFCASSQGHGQGPYEQYFGPGTRLTVT.

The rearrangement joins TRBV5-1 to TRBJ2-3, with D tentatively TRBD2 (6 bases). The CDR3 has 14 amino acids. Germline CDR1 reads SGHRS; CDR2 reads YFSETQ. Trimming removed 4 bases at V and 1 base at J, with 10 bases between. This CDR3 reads CASSLEGGTDTQYF. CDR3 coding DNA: TGCGCCAGCAGCCTGGAGGGCGGCACAGATACGCAGTATTTT. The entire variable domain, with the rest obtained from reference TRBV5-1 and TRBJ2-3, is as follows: KAGVTQTPRYLIKTRGQQVTLSCSPISGHRSVSWYQQTPGQGLQFLFEYFSETQRNKGNFPGRFSGRQFSNSRSEMNVSTLELGDSALYLCASSLEGGTDTQYFGPGTRLTVL.

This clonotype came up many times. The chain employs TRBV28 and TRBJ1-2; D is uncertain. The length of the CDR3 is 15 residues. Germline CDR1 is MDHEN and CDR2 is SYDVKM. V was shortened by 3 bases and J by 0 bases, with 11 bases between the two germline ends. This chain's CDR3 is CASSFTGRTNYGYTF. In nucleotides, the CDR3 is TGTGCCAGCAGTTTTACCGGGCGGACTAACTATGGCTACACCTTC.

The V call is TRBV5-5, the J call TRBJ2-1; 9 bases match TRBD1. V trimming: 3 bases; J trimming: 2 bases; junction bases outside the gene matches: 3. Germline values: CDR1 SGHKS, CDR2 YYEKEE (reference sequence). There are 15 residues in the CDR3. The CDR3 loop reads CASSYRQGAYNEQFF. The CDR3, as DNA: TGTGCCAGCAGCTATCGACAGGGGGCCTACAATGAGCAGTTCTTC. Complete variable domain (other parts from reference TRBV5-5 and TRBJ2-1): DAGVTQSPTHLIKTRGQQVTLRCSPISGHKSVSWYQQVLGQGPQFIFQYYEKEERGRGNFPDRFSARQFPNYSSELNVNALLLGDSALYLCASSYRQGAYNEQFFGPGTRLTVL.

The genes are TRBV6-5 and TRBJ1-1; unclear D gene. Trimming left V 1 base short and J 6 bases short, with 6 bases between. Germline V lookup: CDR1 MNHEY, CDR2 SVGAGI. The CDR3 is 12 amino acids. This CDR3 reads CASSYLRAEAFF. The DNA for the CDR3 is TGTGCCAGCAGTTACTTGAGGGCTGAAGCTTTCTTT.

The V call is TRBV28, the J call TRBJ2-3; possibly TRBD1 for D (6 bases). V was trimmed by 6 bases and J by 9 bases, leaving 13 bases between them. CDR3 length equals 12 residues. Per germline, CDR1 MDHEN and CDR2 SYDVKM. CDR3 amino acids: CASRTGSSTQYF. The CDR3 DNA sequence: TGTGCCAGCAGGACAGGCAGCTCGACGCAGTATTTT.

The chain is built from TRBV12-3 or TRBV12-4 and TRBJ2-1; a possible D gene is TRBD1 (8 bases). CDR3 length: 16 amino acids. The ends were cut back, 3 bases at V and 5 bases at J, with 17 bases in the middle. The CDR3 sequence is CASSLGGTGRNNEQFF. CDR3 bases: TGTGCCAGCAGTTTGGGGGGGACAGGTCGGAACAATGAGCAGTTCTTC.

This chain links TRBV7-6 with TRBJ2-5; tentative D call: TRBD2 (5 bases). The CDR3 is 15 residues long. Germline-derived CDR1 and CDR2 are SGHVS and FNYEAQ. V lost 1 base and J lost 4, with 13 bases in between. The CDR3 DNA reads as TGTGCCAGCAGCTTAGAGGTAGCGTGGCGAGAGACCCAGTACTTC. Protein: CASSLEVAWRETQYF.

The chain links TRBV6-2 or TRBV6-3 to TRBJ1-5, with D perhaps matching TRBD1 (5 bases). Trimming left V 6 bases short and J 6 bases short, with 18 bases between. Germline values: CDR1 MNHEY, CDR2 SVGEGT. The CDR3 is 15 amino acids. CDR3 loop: CASSTKQGPGQPQHF. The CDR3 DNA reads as TGTGCCAGCAGCACGAAGCAGGGTCCGGGTCAGCCCCAGCATTTT.

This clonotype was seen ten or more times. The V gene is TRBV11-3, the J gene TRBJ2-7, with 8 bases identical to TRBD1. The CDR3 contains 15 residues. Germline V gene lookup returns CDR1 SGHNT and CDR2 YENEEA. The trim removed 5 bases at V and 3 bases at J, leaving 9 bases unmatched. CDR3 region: CASSVGTGPSYEQYF. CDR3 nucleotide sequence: TGTGCCAGCAGCGTAGGGACAGGTCCTAGCTACGAGCAGTACTTC.

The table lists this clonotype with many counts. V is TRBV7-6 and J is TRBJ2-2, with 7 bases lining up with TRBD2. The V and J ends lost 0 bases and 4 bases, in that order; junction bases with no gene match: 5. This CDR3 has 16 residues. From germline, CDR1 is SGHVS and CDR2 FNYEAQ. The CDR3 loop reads CASSLASSGVTGELFF. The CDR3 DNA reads TGTGCCAGCAGCTTAGCATCCAGCGGGGTCACCGGGGAGCTGTTTTTT.

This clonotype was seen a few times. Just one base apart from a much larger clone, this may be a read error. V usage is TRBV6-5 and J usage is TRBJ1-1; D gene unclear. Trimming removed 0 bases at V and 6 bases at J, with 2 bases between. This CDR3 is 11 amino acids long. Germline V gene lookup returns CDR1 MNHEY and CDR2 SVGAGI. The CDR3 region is CASSYSAEAFF. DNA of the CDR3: TGTGCCAGCAGTTACTCTGCTGAAGCTTTCTTT.

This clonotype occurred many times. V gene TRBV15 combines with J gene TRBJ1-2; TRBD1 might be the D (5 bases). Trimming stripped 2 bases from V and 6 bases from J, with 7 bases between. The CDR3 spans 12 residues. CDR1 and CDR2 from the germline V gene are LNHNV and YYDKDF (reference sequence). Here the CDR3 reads CATSRQGHGYTF. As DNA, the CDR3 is TGTGCCACCAGCAGACAGGGCCATGGCTACACCTTC.

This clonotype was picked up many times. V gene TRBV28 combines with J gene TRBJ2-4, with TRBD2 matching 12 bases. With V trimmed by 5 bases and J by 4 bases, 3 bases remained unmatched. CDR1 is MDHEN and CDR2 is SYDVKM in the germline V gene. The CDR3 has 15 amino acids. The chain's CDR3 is CASSPGTSGKNIQYF. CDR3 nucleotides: TGTGCCAGCAGTCCCGGGACTAGCGGGAAAAACATTCAGTACTTC. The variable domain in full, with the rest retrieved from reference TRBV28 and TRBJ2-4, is DVKVTQSSRYLVKRTGEKVFLECVQDMDHENMFWYRQDPGLGLRLIYFSYDVKMKEKGDIPEGYSVSREKKERFSLILESASTNQTSMYLCASSPGTSGKNIQYFGAGTRLSVL.

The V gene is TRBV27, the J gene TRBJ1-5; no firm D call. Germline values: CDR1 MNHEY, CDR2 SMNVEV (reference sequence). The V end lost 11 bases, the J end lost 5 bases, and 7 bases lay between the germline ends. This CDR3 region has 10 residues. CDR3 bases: TGTGCCTCGGTAGATCAGCCCCAGCATTTT. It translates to CASVDQPQHF.

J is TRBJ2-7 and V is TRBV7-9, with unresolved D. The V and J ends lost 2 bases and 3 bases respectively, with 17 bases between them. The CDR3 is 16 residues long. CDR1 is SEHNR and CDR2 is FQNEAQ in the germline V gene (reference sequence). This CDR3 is CASSLSSGHNHYEQYF. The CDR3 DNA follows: TGTGCCAGCAGCTTATCTTCTGGGCACAACCACTACGAGCAGTACTTC.

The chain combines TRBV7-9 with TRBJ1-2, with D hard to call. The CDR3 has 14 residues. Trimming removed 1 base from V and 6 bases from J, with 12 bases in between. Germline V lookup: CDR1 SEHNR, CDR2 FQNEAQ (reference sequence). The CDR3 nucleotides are TGTGCCAGCAGCTTAGAGGGCAGTCCCAATGGCTACACCTTC. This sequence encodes CASSLEGSPNGYTF.

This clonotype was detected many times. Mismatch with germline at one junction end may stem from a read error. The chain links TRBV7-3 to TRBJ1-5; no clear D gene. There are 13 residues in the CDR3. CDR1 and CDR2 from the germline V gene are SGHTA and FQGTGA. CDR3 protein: CASSLHSNQPQHF. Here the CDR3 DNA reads TGCGCCAGCAGCTTGCATAGCAATCAGCCCCAGCATTTT.

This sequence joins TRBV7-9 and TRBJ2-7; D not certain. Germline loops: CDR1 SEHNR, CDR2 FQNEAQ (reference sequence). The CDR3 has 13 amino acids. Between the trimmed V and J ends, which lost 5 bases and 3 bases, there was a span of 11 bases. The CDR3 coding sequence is TGTGCCAGCAGCCCAGCCGAGTTCTACGAGCAGTACTTC. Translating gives CASSPAEFYEQYF.

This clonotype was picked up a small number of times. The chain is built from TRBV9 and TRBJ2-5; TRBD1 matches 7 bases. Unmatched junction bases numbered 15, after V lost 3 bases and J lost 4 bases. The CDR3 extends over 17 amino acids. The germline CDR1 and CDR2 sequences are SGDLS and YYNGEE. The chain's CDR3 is CASSEGALSGRSETQYF. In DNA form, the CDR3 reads TGTGCCAGCAGCGAGGGGGCTTTGTCGGGAAGGTCAGAGACCCAGTACTTC.

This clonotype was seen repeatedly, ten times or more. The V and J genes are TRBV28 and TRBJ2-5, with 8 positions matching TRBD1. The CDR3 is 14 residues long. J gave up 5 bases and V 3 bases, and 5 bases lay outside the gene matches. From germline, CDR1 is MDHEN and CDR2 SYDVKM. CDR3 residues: CASSFPGGKETQYF. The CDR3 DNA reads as TGTGCCAGCAGTTTTCCAGGGGGCAAGGAGACCCAGTACTTC.

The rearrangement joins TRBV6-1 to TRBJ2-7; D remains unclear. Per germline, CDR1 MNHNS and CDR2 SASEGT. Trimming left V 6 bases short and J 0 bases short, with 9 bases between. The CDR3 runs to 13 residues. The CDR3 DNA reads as TGTGCCAGCAGGGAGAATCCCTCCTACGAGCAGTACTTC. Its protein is CASRENPSYEQYF.

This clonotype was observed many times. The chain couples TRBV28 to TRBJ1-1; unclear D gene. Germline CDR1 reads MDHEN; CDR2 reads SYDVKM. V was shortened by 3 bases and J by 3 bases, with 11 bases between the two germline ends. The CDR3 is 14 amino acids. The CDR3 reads CASSFHGGDTEAFF. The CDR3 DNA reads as TGTGCCAGCAGTTTTCATGGAGGAGACACTGAAGCTTTCTTT.